What follows are 14 T cell receptor beta chains derived from one specimen sequenced in a study of shared clonotypes between healthy human individuals. The assay was immunoSEQ multiplex PCR, and TCRdb's table has in-frame clones only and misses some. The sample contains 2.3 million or so clones, more than 85% of which appear only once. Sequencing was carried out using naive CD4+ T cells from PBMCs. Subset specified: CD45RA+ positively selected. The receptors derive from a man between 18 and 29 years old in good health. Some clones in this sample may be carry-over from other donors' samples.

There are a few counts of this clone. The chain carries TRBV7-9 and TRBJ1-1, with D possibly matching TRBD1 (5 bases). V was clipped by 1 base and J by 9 bases, with 9 bases between them. This CDR3 is 12 amino acids long. CDR1 SEHNR and CDR2 FQNEAQ come from the germline V gene (reference sequence). The CDR3 region is CASSLEPGQAFF. The DNA for the CDR3 is TGTGCCAGCAGCTTAGAACCGGGGCAAGCTTTCTTT.

This chain connects TRBV29-1 to TRBJ2-7; maybe TRBD1 (6 bases). Looked up from germline, CDR1 is SQVTM and CDR2 is ANQGSEA. The CDR3 is made up of 10 amino acids. V dropped 6 bases and J dropped 12 bases, with 15 bases sitting between them. The CDR3 coding sequence is TGCAGCGTCCACAGGGAAAGGTGGTACTTC. Translated, it gives CSVHRERWYF.

In the case of this clone: At the DNA level, this CDR3 is encoded by other sequences in the same sample as well. CDR3 in amino acids: CASSLGGSTDTQYF. CDR3 DNA: TGCGCCAGCAGCTTGGGCGGGTCCACAGATACGCAGTATTTT. The chain is built from TRBV5-1 and TRBJ2-3, with D maybe TRBD2 (5 bases). The CDR3 spans 14 residues. Germline CDR1 SGHRS, CDR2 YFSETQ. The ends were cut back, 0 bases at V and 2 bases at J, with 7 bases in the middle.

A word on this clone: Other nucleotide sequences in the sample specify the same CDR3. J is TRBJ2-7 and V is TRBV15; D gene uncertain. The V gene lost 0 bases and the J gene lost 0 bases, with 6 bases spanning the gap. There are 14 residues in the CDR3. CDR1 LNHNV and CDR2 YYDKDF come from the germline V gene (reference sequence). The CDR3 sequence: CATSRDRSSYEQYF. The CDR3 region has the DNA TGTGCCACCAGCAGAGATCGGAGCTCCTACGAGCAGTACTTC.

The chain uses TRBV19 and TRBJ2-3; D gene unclear. CDR1 is LNHDA and CDR2 is SQIVND in the germline V gene (reference sequence). Trimming cost V 6 bases and J 0 bases, with 7 bases left between them. This CDR3 comprises 13 residues. CDR3 DNA: TGTGCCAGTAGAACGTCGAGCACAGATACGCAGTATTTT. It is translated as CASRTSSTDTQYF.

The chain links TRBV28 to TRBJ2-7; 12 bases match TRBD1. This CDR3 has 17 amino acids. V shed 4 bases, J shed 9 bases, and the junction held 16 bases outside the gene matches. The germline V gene has CDR1 MDHEN and CDR2 SYDVKM. In nucleotides, the CDR3 is TGTGCCAGCAGTTCGCCGGGACAGGGGGCGCCGGGCCTCCGGCAGTACTTC. It specifies CASSSPGQGAPGLRQYF.

This chain links TRBV5-1 with TRBJ2-7, with a tentative D call TRBD1 (6 bases). V lost 4 bases and J 0 bases, leaving 20 bases between the germline ends. The CDR3 totals 17 residues. Germline values: CDR1 SGHRS, CDR2 YFSETQ. The CDR3 here is CASSPTPQGPRSYEQYF. The CDR3 DNA follows: TGCGCCAGCAGCCCGACCCCCCAGGGGCCCCGCTCCTACGAGCAGTACTTC.

This chain uses TRBV25-1 with TRBJ2-7; 10 bases agree with TRBD2. Germline V gene data show CDR1 as MGHDK and CDR2 as SYGVNS. Germline trimming cut 3 bases from V and 2 bases from J; bases unmatched to any gene: 1. There are 14 residues in the CDR3. CDR3 loop: CASSDSGRAYEQYF. DNA of the CDR3: TGTGCCAGCAGTGACAGCGGGAGGGCCTACGAGCAGTACTTC.

The rearrangement uses TRBV9 and TRBJ2-5; D is perhaps TRBD1 or TRBD2 (5 bases each). This CDR3 has 14 residues. Between the trimmed V and J ends, which lost 0 bases and 7 bases, there was a span of 13 bases. CDR1 SGDLS and CDR2 YYNGEE come from the germline V gene. DNA for the CDR3: TGTGCCAGCAGCGTAGAAGGGACCTTTGGGACCCAGTACTTC. This codes for CASSVEGTFGTQYF.

The chain links TRBV7-2 to TRBJ2-2, with a possible D match to TRBD1 (6 bases). The ends were cut back, 2 bases at V and 9 bases at J, with 10 bases in the middle. The CDR3 extends over 13 amino acids. Looked up from germline, CDR1 is SGHTA and CDR2 is FQGNSA. The CDR3 region has the DNA TGTGCCAGCAGCTTACACAGGGCACGGGAGCTGTTTTTT. Protein sequence: CASSLHRARELFF. Full variable domain (rest looked up from reference TRBV7-2 and TRBJ2-2): GAGVSQSPSNKVTEKGKDVELRCDPISGHTALYWYRQSLGQGLEFLIYFQGNSAPDKSGLPSDRFSAERTGGSVSTLTIQRTQQEDSAVYLCASSLHRARELFFGEGSRLTVL.

In regard to this clone: At the DNA level, this CDR3 is encoded by other sequences in the same sample as well. The gene calls are TRBV20-1 and TRBJ2-3; D unclear. CDR1 is DFQATT, CDR2 SNEGSKA, per germline (reference sequence). With 4 bases removed from V and 2 bases from J, the gap between germline ends came to 1 base. This CDR3 is 10 amino acids long. CDR3 nucleotides: TGCAGTGCTACCACAGATACGCAGTATTTT. Amino acid sequence: CSATTDTQYF.

The V gene is TRBV10-1, the J gene TRBJ2-7; 7 nucleotides line up with TRBD2. Germline values: CDR1 WNHNN, CDR2 SYGVQD (reference sequence). The ends lost 0 bases at V and 7 bases at J; junction bases unmatched: 9. The CDR3 consists of 15 residues. This chain's CDR3 is CASSESSGRFWEQYF. The CDR3 coding sequence is TGCGCCAGCAGTGAGTCTTCCGGGAGGTTTTGGGAGCAGTACTTC.

This chain uses TRBV9 with TRBJ2-6; D remains unclear. The germline V gene has CDR1 SGDLS and CDR2 YYNGEE. The CDR3 runs 16 residues. Trimming shortened V by 4 bases and J by 0 bases, and 11 bases separated the two germline ends. Here the CDR3 DNA reads TGTGCCAGCAGCCCCCGCGGAGCCTCTGGGGCCAACGTCCTGACTTTC. Its translation is CASSPRGASGANVLTF.

The chain recombines TRBV14 with TRBJ2-3; D is unclear. The CDR3 totals 13 residues. The V gene's germline CDR1 is SGHDN and CDR2 FVKESK. Trimming pared 3 bases from V and 1 base from J, leaving 5 bases between. The DNA for the CDR3 is TGTGCCAGCAGCCAGACCCGCACAGATACGCAGTATTTT. This gives the protein CASSQTRTDTQYF.